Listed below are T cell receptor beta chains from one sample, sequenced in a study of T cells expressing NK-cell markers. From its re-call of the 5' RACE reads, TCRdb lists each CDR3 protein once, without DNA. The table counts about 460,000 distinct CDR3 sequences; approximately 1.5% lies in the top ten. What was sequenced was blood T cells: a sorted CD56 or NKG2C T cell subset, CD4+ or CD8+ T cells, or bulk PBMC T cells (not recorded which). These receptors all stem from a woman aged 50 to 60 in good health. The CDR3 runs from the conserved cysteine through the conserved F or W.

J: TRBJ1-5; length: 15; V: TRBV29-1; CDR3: CSVLTGTGGHQPQHF
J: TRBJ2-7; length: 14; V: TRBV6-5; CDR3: CASSFTGGWYEQYF
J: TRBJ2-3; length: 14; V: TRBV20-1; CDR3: CSAAMALGGDTQYF
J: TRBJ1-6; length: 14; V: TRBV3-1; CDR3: CASSPGGLRQLVHF
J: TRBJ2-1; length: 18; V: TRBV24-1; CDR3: CATSDPTSGSFAYNEQFF
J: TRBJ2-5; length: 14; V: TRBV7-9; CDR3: CASSLVGQKETQYF
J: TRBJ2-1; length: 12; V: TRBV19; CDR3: CASSRRDRNRFF
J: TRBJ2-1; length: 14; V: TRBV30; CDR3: CALDTVASLGEQFF
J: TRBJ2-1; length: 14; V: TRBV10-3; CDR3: CAISVEGTVNEQFF
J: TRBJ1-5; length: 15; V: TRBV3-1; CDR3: CASSAGVFSNQPQHF
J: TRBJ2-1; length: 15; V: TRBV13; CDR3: CASLRRGRAPFEQFF
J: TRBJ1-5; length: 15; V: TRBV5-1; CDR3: CASSLDGQPNQPQHF
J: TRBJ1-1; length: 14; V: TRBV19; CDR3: CASSVTGDNTEAFF
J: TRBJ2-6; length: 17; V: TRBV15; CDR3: CATSRRQGWSGANVLTF
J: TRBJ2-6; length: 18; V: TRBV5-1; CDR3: CASSLIEGALSGANVLTF
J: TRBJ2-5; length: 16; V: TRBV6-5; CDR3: CASSSPSGSGEETQYF
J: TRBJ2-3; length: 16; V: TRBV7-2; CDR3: CASSPRQGSSTDTQYF